What follows are 31 T cell receptor beta chains derived from one specimen sequenced in a study of metastatic and nonmetastatic thyroid tumors. TCRdb reassembled clones from the PCR reads with MiXCR. Here the sample spans 84,000 or so clones, roughly 8.6% being singletons. Among the patients, none had received any treatment before thyroid surgery. The specimen sequenced was blood. Source of these receptors: a female donor with papillary thyroid cancer or a benign thyroid nodule (not recorded which). Some clones in this sample may be carry-over from other donors' samples.

The table lists this clone with many counts. V and J are TRBV6-5 and TRBJ2-7; D is perhaps TRBD2 (6 bases). With 2 bases removed from V and 7 bases from J, the gap between germline ends came to 12 bases. There are 13 residues in the CDR3. In germline, CDR1 is MNHEY, CDR2 SVGAGI. The CDR3: CASSYEAGSEQYF. The DNA of the CDR3 is TGTGCCAGCAGTTACGAGGCGGGGTCGGAGCAGTACTTC.

The CDR3 is CASSLPSEQYF. CDR3 in DNA: TGTGCCAGCAGTTTGCCTTCAGAGCAGTACTTC. J is TRBJ2-7 and V is TRBV2; no reliable D call. This CDR3 has 11 residues. The V and J ends lost 5 bases and 7 bases respectively, with 9 bases between them. The V gene's germline CDR1 is SNHLY and CDR2 FYNNEI.

This clone was counted at least ten times. This rearrangement joins TRBV30 to TRBJ1-1; 9 bases line up with TRBD1. The V and J ends lost 3 bases and 3 bases, in that order; junction bases with no gene match: 20. The CDR3 runs 19 residues. In germline, CDR1 is GTSNPN, CDR2 SVGIG (reference sequence). The CDR3 DNA reads TGTGCCTGGAGCCGTCAAACAGGGGGCATGGGGGAGTTATACACTGAAGCTTTCTTT. This sequence encodes CAWSRQTGGMGELYTEAFF.

This clone occurred a few times. The CDR3 sequence is CASSISSNQPQHF. The CDR3 DNA follows: TGTGCCAGTAGTATTAGTAGCAATCAGCCCCAGCATTTT. J is TRBJ1-5 and V is TRBV19; no clear D. CDR1 is LNHDA, CDR2 SQIVND, per germline (reference sequence). The V gene lost 3 bases and the J gene lost 0 bases, with 3 bases spanning the gap. The CDR3 is 13 residues long.

The table lists this clone with many counts. V is TRBV3-1 and J is TRBJ2-7, with D uncertain. The V end was cut by 2 bases, the J end by 2 bases, with 4 bases between. This CDR3 comprises 12 residues. The germline V gene has CDR1 LGHDT and CDR2 YNNKEL (reference sequence). The CDR3 loop is CASSQRAYEQYF. As DNA, the CDR3 is TGTGCCAGCAGCCAACGCGCCTACGAGCAGTACTTC.

This clone turned up a few times. V is TRBV9 and J is TRBJ2-5; D may be TRBD2 (5 bases). V lost 3 bases, J lost 5 bases, and 14 bases lay in between. This CDR3 has 14 amino acids. Germline CDR1 and CDR2: SGDLS and YYNGEE. This CDR3 reads CASSERTSGETQYF. In DNA, the CDR3 is TGTGCCAGCAGCGAACGGACCAGCGGTGAGACCCAGTACTTC.

This clone has at least ten counts. This CDR3 reads CASSLGLGGNTEAFF. CDR3 in DNA: TGCGCCAGCAGCTTGGGTCTGGGAGGCAACACTGAAGCTTTCTTT. The chain combines TRBV5-1 with TRBJ1-1; D call uncertain. The CDR3 totals 15 residues. In germline, CDR1 is SGHRS, CDR2 YFSETQ. Trimming took off 0 bases at V and 2 bases at J, with 11 bases between the two ends.

This clone was seen ten or more times. The chain has TRBV5-4 and TRBJ2-7; 7 bases match TRBD1. The V gene's germline CDR1 is SGHNT and CDR2 YYREEE (reference sequence). V lost 1 base, J lost 6 bases, and 4 bases stayed unmatched. CDR3 length: 13 amino acids. The CDR3 here is CASSLPGGSEQYF. DNA of the CDR3: TGTGCCAGCAGCTTGCCAGGGGGAAGCGAGCAGTACTTC.

This clone occurred many times. Here the CDR3 reads CASSGTNTGELFF. The CDR3, as DNA: TGCGCCAGCAGCGGGACGAACACCGGGGAGCTGTTTTTT. This chain joins TRBV5-1 and TRBJ2-2; no firm D call. Germline V gene sequence: CDR1 SGHRS, CDR2 YFSETQ. There are 13 residues in the CDR3. V shed 4 bases and J shed 0 bases, with 4 bases lying between them. Full variable domain (outside the CDR3, taken from reference TRBV5-1 and TRBJ2-2): KAGVTQTPRYLIKTRGQQVTLSCSPISGHRSVSWYQQTPGQGLQFLFEYFSETQRNKGNFPGRFSGRQFSNSRSEMNVSTLELGDSALYLCASSGTNTGELFFGEGSRLTVL.

This clone was found many times. This chain connects TRBV7-9 to TRBJ2-7; D might be TRBD1 or TRBD2, each matching 5 bases. The CDR3 is 15 amino acids. CDR1 and CDR2 from the germline V gene are SEHNR and FQNEAQ (reference sequence). Trimming removed 5 bases at V and 6 bases at J, with 20 bases between. The CDR3 loop is CASSAQGPQVSEQYF. For the CDR3, the DNA is TGTGCCAGCAGCGCCCAGGGACCGCAGGTTTCCGAGCAGTACTTC.

For this clone: Just one base apart from a much larger clone, this may be a read error. The identical CDR3 is also encoded by other nucleotide sequences in the sample. This chain uses TRBV5-1 with TRBJ2-5; possibly TRBD1 for D (5 bases). Germline-derived CDR1 and CDR2 are SGHRS and YFSETQ. CDR3 length: 13 amino acids. The germline V and J ends were trimmed by 5 bases and 0 bases, with 8 bases remaining between them. CDR3 protein: CASRMDNQETQYF. CDR3 in DNA: TGCGCCAGCAGGATGGACAACCAAGAGACCCAGTACTTC.

This clone was observed many times. The chain recombines TRBV7-3 with TRBJ2-1; 11 bases map to TRBD2. The germline gives CDR1 SGHTA, CDR2 FQGTGA. V was pared by 3 bases and J by 8 bases, with 0 bases of the junction left unmatched. The length of the CDR3 is 13 residues. In DNA form, the CDR3 reads TGTGCCAGCAGCTTGGGACTAGCGGATGAGCAGTTCTTC. It specifies CASSLGLADEQFF.

This clone was found many times. J is TRBJ2-7 and V is TRBV5-1, with 8 bases fitting TRBD1. CDR1 is SGHRS, CDR2 YFSETQ, per germline. The length of the CDR3 is 13 residues. Trimming took 3 bases from V and 2 from J; bases not matched to a gene: 1. The CDR3 region is CASSWGQAYEQYF. CDR3 sequence (DNA): TGCGCCAGCAGCTGGGGACAGGCCTACGAGCAGTACTTC.

This clone was seen only a few times. Mismatch with germline at one junction end may stem from a read error. The gene calls are TRBV5-5 and TRBJ1-1; no clear D gene. This CDR3 comprises 16 residues. The germline V gene encodes CDR1 SGHKS and CDR2 YYEKEE (reference sequence). The CDR3, as DNA: TGTGCCAGCAACTTGGGGTTTCTTGACGGAACGACTGAAGCTTTCTTT. Residues: CASNLGFLDGTTEAFF.

This clone occurred a few times. V and J are TRBV18 and TRBJ1-4; 7 bases map to TRBD1. Germline V gene sequence: CDR1 KGHSH, CDR2 LQKENI. The CDR3 sequence is 15 residues long. Germline trimming cut 3 bases from V and 4 bases from J; bases unmatched to any gene: 5. CDR3 residues: CASSPGTDRNEKLFF. The CDR3 DNA reads as TGTGCCAGCTCACCTGGGACAGATCGTAATGAAAAACTGTTTTTT.

This clone was detected only a few times. The V gene is TRBV12-3 or TRBV12-4, the J gene TRBJ1-2; D possibly corresponds to TRBD1 (5 bases). The CDR3 is made up of 12 amino acids. V lost 7 bases, J lost 8 bases, and 14 bases lay in between. CDR3 in amino acids: CASTRGGDGYTF. The CDR3 DNA sequence: TGTGCCAGCACTAGGGGAGGGGACGGCTACACCTTC.

This clone was counted at least ten times. The gene calls are TRBV7-9 and TRBJ2-3, with TRBD1 as a possible D gene (6 bases). Germline CDR1 and CDR2: SEHNR and FQNEAQ (reference sequence). CDR3 length: 17 residues. V lost 1 base and J lost 0, with 14 bases in between. CDR3 protein: CASSLGGRTASTDTQYF. In nucleotides, the CDR3 is TGTGCCAGCAGCTTAGGAGGACGGACAGCTAGCACAGATACGCAGTATTTT. Combining the CDR3 with reference TRBV7-9 and TRBJ2-3 gives the whole variable domain DTGVSQNPRHKITKRGQNVTFRCDPISEHNRLYWYRQTLGQGPEFLTYFQNEAQLEKSRLLSDRFSAERPKGSFSTLEIQRTEQGDSAMYLCASSLGGRTASTDTQYFGPGTRLTVL.

This clone has a handful of counts. With a much larger clone just one base away, this may be a read error. V usage is TRBV5-1 and J usage is TRBJ2-5; 8 bases are shared with TRBD1. The CDR3 has 13 amino acids. Germline V CDR1 and CDR2: SGHRS, YFSETQ. The CDR3 region has the DNA TGCGCCAGCAGCTCGACAGGGGCAGAGGCCCAGTACTTC. Translated, it gives CASSSTGAEAQYF.

This clone was found many times. This chain uses TRBV2 with TRBJ2-3, with D tentatively TRBD1 or TRBD2 (5 bases each). V shed 7 bases and J shed 6 bases, with 20 bases lying between them. CDR3 length: 15 amino acids. Germline CDR1 reads SNHLY; CDR2 reads FYNNEI. CDR3 loop: CASIKGQGWEDTQYF. The CDR3 region has the DNA TGTGCCAGCATCAAAGGACAAGGTTGGGAGGATACGCAGTATTTT.

This clone was seen repeatedly, ten times or more. The V and J genes are TRBV12-3 or TRBV12-4 and TRBJ1-1; possible D gene TRBD1, 5 bases. This CDR3 comprises 12 residues. Trimming cost V 5 bases and J 7 bases, with 11 bases left between them. The CDR3 sequence: CASSLGGDEAFF. As DNA, the CDR3 is TGTGCCAGCAGTCTTGGGGGGGATGAAGCTTTCTTT.

This clone came up many times. The chain carries TRBV2 and TRBJ2-1, with unresolved D. The V gene lost 4 bases and the J gene lost 10 bases, with 17 bases spanning the gap. The CDR3 has 14 residues. Germline CDR1 reads SNHLY; CDR2 reads FYNNEI. The CDR3 spells CASSVRRTAGEQFF. For the CDR3, the DNA is TGTGCCAGCAGTGTTCGCCGGACGGCTGGGGAGCAGTTCTTC.

Ten or more counts support this clone. V gene TRBV30 combines with J gene TRBJ1-2, with D unclear. Germline CDR1 is GTSNPN and CDR2 is SVGIG (reference sequence). The CDR3 length is 11 residues. V lost 0 bases and J 8 bases, leaving 7 bases between the germline ends. CDR3 coding DNA: TGTGCCTGGAGTGTTGGAGGGGGCTACACCTTC. Amino acid sequence: CAWSVGGGYTF.

This clone appeared many times. The V gene is TRBV16, the J gene TRBJ1-5, with 7 bases lining up with TRBD1. V shed 4 bases, J shed 5 bases, and the junction held 8 bases outside the gene matches. Per germline, CDR1 KGHSY and CDR2 FQNENV. The CDR3 is 15 residues long. This CDR3 reads CASSRGTVDYQPQHF. CDR3 in DNA: TGTGCCAGCAGCCGGGGGACAGTAGACTATCAGCCCCAGCATTTT.

This clone was seen many times. V is TRBV6-1 and J is TRBJ1-4; 7 bases agree with TRBD1. Trimming cost V 8 bases and J 13 bases; bases outside gene matches: 10. The CDR3 has 12 residues. Looked up from germline, CDR1 is MNHNS and CDR2 is SASEGT. CDR3 in DNA: TGTGCCAGCTGGGGACAGCCGCAAAGACTGTTTTTT. Protein product: CASWGQPQRLFF.

This sequence joins TRBV6-5 and TRBJ1-2, with D uncertain. This CDR3 is built from 17 residues. With 4 bases removed from V and 2 bases from J, the gap between germline ends came to 20 bases. Germline V gives CDR1 MNHEY, CDR2 SVGAGI. CDR3 sequence reads: CASSFLLHISSNYGYTF. The CDR3 coding sequence is TGTGCCAGCAGTTTTCTACTCCACATTAGCTCCAACTATGGCTACACCTTC.

In the case of this clone: This may be a read error, as it is one base from a much larger clone. Other DNA sequences from this sample encode an identical CDR3 as well. CDR3 region: CASSPNRGNTGELFF. CDR3 nucleotide sequence: TGTGCCAGCTCACCAAACAGGGGTAACACCGGAGAGCTGTTTTTT. V is TRBV18 and J is TRBJ2-2, with 7 nucleotides matching TRBD1. The germline gives CDR1 KGHSH, CDR2 LQKENI. This CDR3 region has 15 residues.

This clone was found many times. V usage is TRBV6-1 and J usage is TRBJ1-1, with D possibly being TRBD1 (5 bases). CDR1 MNHNS and CDR2 SASEGT come from the germline V gene. This CDR3 is built from 13 residues. The V gene lost 6 bases and the J gene lost 5 bases, with 13 bases spanning the gap. The CDR3 sequence is CASREQETTEAFF. The CDR3 nucleotides are TGTGCCAGCAGGGAACAGGAAACGACTGAAGCTTTCTTT.

This clone was detected many times. This chain connects TRBV11-1 to TRBJ2-7; possible D gene TRBD2, 5 bases. Between the trimmed V and J ends, which lost 5 bases and 2 bases, there was a span of 19 bases. The CDR3 is 16 amino acids. The germline V gene has CDR1 SGHAT and CDR2 FQDESV (reference sequence). The CDR3 here is CASSQLDRSDPYEQYF. The CDR3 DNA is TGTGCCAGCAGCCAACTAGACCGCTCAGATCCCTACGAGCAGTACTTC.

This clone was seen many times. The sample holds other DNA sequences that translate to the same CDR3. V and J are TRBV19 and TRBJ2-2, with unresolved D. The germline V gene has CDR1 LNHDA and CDR2 SQIVND (reference sequence). This CDR3 spans 15 amino acids. The V end was cut by 6 bases, the J end by 1 base, with 12 bases between. In nucleotides, the CDR3 is TGTGCCAGTAGCCCTATCGGCGTGAACACCGGGGAGCTGTTTTTT. Encoded protein: CASSPIGVNTGELFF.

This clone was counted ten times or more. The J gene is TRBJ2-7, the V gene TRBV5-5; D gene ambiguous. Germline V CDR1 and CDR2: SGHKS, YYEKEE (reference sequence). Between the trimmed V and J ends, which lost 7 bases and 2 bases, there was a span of 22 bases. The CDR3 covers 16 residues. CDR3 sequence reads: CASVRTWAASTYEQYF. For the CDR3, the DNA is TGTGCCAGCGTCCGCACCTGGGCAGCTTCAACCTACGAGCAGTACTTC. Full variable domain (remainder filled in from reference TRBV5-5 and TRBJ2-7): DAGVTQSPTHLIKTRGQQVTLRCSPISGHKSVSWYQQVLGQGPQFIFQYYEKEERGRGNFPDRFSARQFPNYSSELNVNALLLGDSALYLCASVRTWAASTYEQYFGPGTRLTVT.

This clone showed up many times. The V gene is TRBV6-1, the J gene TRBJ1-5; maybe TRBD1 (5 bases). The V end lost 1 base, the J end lost 3 bases, and 7 bases lay between the germline ends. Germline values: CDR1 MNHNS, CDR2 SASEGT. The CDR3 is 14 residues long. The CDR3, as DNA: TGTGCCAGCAGTGAAGGCAGGGTCAATCAGCCCCAGCATTTT. This codes for CASSEGRVNQPQHF.